This TCR beta chain emerged from a study of T-cell memory formation after mild COVID-19. V lost 0 bases, J lost 4 bases, and 1 base lay in between. Germline assignment: CDR1 ENHRY and CDR2 SYGVKD. CDR3 size: 12 residues. This clonotype was recorded a few times. TCRdb reprocessed the 5' RACE reads with MiXCR, giving one entry per CDR3 protein. The data show 380,000 or so distinct CDR3 sequences, with 13% to 15% seen just once and under 25% held by the top ten. Sequencing used PBMCs or a T cell subset sorted from them (not recorded which). The rearrangement uses TRBV10-3 and TRBJ1-5; the D is unclear. This sequence was found in a man between 18 and 35 years old who had mild COVID-19 (a few samples of this study predate the infection). Cell type and time point are not known. In DNA, the CDR3 is TGTGCCATCAGTGAGTCGAATCAGCCCCAGCATTTT. It specifies CAISESNQPQHF.